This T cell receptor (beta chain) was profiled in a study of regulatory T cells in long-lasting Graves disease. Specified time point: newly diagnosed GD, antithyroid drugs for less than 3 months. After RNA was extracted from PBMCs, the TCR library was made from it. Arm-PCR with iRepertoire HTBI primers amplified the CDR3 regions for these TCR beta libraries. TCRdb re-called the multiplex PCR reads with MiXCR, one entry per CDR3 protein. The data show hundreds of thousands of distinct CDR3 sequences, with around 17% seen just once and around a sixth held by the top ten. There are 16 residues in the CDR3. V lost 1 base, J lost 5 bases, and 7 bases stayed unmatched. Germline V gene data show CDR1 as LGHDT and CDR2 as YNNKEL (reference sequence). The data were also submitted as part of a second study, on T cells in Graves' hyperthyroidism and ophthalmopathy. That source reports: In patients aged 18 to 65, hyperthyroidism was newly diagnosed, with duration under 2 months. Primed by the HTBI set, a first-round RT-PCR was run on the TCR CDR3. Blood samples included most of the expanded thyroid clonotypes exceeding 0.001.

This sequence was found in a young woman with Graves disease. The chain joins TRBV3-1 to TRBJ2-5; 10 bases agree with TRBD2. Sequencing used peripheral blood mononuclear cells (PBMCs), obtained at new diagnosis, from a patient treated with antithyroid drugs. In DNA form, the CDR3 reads TGTGCCAGCAGCCAAGGGAGGACTAGCGGTGTTGAGACCCAGTACTTC. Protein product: CASSQGRTSGVETQYF.